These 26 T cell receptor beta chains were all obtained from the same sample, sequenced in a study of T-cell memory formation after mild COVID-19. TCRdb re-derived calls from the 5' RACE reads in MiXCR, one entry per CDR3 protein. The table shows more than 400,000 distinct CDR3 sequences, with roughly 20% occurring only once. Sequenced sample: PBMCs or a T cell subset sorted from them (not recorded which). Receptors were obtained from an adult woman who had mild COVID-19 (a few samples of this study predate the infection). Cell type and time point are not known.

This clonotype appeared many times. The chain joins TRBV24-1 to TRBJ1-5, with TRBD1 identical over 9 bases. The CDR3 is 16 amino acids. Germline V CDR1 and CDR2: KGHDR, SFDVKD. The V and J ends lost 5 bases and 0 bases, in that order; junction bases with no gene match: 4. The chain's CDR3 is CATSADRGYSNQPQHF. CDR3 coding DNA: TGTGCCACCAGTGCGGACAGGGGTTATAGCAATCAGCCCCAGCATTTT.

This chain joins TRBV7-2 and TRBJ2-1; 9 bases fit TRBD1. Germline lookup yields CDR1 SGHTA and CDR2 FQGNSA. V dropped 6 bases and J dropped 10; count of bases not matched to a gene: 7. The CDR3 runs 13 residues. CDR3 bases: TGTGCCAGCAGACCACGGACAGGGGACGAGCAGTTCTTC. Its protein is CASRPRTGDEQFF.

The CDR3 DNA sequence: TGTGCCAGCAGACTAGCGGGGGCGAATGAGCAGTTCTTC. Protein: CASRLAGANEQFF. The chain joins TRBV6-1 to TRBJ2-1; 11 bases fit TRBD2. After removal of 6 bases from V and 7 bases from J, the junction contained 2 bases not matched to a gene. The CDR3 has 13 residues. The germline gives CDR1 MNHNS, CDR2 SASEGT.

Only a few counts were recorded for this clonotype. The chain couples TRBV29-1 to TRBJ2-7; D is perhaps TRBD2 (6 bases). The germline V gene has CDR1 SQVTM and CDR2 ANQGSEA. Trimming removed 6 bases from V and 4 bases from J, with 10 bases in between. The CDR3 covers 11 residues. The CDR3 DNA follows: TGCAGCGTCAGGCGGGGTTACGAGCAGTACTTC. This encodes CSVRRGYEQYF.

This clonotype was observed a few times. The CDR3 DNA follows: TGCAGTGCTCCCTTTCGTAATGAGCAGTTCTTC. Its translation is CSAPFRNEQFF. This chain uses TRBV20-1 with TRBJ2-1; D not resolved. The CDR3 is 11 amino acids. Per the germline V gene, CDR1 is DFQATT and CDR2 is SNEGSKA (reference sequence). The germline V and J ends were trimmed by 5 bases and 7 bases, with 9 bases remaining between them.

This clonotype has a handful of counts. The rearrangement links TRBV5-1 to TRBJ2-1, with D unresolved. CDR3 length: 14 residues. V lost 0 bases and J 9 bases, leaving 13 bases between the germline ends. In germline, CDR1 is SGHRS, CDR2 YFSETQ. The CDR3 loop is CASSLGDFLSEQFF. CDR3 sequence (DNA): TGCGCCAGCAGCTTGGGAGACTTCCTCAGTGAGCAGTTCTTC.

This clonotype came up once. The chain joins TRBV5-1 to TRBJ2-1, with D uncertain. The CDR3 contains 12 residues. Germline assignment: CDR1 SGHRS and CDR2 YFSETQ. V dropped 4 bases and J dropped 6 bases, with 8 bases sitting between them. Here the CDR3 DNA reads TGCGCCAGCAGCGTGTGTTGCAATGAGCAGTTCTTC. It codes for CASSVCCNEQFF.

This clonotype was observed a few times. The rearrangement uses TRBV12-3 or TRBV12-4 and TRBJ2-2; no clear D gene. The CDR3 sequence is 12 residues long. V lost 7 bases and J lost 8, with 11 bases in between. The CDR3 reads CASNFPVGELFF. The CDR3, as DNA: TGTGCCAGCAATTTTCCTGTGGGGGAGCTGTTTTTT.

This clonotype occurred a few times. The chain's CDR3 is CASSRDRTDTGELFF. The CDR3 DNA reads as TGTGCCAGCAGCAGAGACAGGACTGACACCGGGGAGCTGTTTTTT. This chain connects TRBV12-3 or TRBV12-4 to TRBJ2-2, with a possible D match to TRBD1 (6 bases). With 6 bases removed from V and 3 bases from J, the gap between germline ends came to 14 bases. This CDR3 has 15 amino acids.

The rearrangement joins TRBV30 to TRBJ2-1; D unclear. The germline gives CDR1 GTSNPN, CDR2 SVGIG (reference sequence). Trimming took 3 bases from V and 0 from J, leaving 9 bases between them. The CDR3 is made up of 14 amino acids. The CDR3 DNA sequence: TGTGCCTGGAGCGGTGGTAGCTCCTACAATGAGCAGTTCTTC. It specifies CAWSGGSSYNEQFF.

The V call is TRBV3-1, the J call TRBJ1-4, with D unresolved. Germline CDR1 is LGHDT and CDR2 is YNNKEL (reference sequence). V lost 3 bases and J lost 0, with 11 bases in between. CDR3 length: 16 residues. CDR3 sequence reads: CASSHSDAATNEKLFF. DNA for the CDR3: TGTGCCAGCAGCCATTCAGACGCTGCAACTAATGAAAAACTGTTTTTT.

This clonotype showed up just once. CDR3 protein: CARGGGSTDTQYF. CDR3 sequence (DNA): TGTGCCAGAGGGGGCGGTAGCACAGATACGCAGTATTTT. This chain uses TRBV7-9 with TRBJ2-3; 7 bases are a match to TRBD1. In germline, CDR1 is SEHNR, CDR2 FQNEAQ (reference sequence). The length of the CDR3 is 13 residues. V shed 9 bases, J shed 0 bases, and the junction held 3 bases outside the gene matches.

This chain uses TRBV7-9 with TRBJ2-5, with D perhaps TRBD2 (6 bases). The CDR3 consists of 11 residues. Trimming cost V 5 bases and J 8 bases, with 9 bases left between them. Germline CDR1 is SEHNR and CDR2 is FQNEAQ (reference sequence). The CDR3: CASSGEVTQYF. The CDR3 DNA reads TGTGCCAGCAGCGGGGAGGTCACCCAGTACTTC.

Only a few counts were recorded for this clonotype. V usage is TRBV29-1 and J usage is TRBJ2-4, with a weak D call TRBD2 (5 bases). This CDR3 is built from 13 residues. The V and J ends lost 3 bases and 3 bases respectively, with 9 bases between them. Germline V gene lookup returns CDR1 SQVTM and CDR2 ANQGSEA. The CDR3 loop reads CSVDPGNKNIQYF. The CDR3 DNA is TGCAGCGTTGACCCGGGGAACAAAAACATTCAGTACTTC.

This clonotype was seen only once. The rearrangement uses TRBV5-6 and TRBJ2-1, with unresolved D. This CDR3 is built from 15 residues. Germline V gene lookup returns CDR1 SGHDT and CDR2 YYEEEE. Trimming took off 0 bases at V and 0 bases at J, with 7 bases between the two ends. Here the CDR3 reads CASSLGYSSYNEQFF. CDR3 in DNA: TGTGCCAGCAGCTTGGGTTATAGCTCCTACAATGAGCAGTTCTTC.

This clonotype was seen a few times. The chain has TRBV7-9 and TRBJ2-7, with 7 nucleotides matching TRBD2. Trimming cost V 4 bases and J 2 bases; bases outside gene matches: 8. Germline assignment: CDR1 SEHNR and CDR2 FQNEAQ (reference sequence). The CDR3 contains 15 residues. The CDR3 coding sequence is TGTGCCAGCAGCTCTAGGGCCGGGGGGACCTACGAGCAGTACTTC. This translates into CASSSRAGGTYEQYF. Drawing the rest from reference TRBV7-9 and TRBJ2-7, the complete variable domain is DTGVSQNPRHKITKRGQNVTFRCDPISEHNRLYWYRQTLGQGPEFLTYFQNEAQLEKSRLLSDRFSAERPKGSFSTLEIQRTEQGDSAMYLCASSSRAGGTYEQYFGPGTRLTVT.

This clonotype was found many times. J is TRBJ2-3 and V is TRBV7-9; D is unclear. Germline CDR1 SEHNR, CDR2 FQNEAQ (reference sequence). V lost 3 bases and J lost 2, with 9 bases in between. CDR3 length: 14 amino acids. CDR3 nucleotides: TGTGCCAGCAGCTTGGCCGGATCCACAGATACGCAGTATTTT. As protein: CASSLAGSTDTQYF.

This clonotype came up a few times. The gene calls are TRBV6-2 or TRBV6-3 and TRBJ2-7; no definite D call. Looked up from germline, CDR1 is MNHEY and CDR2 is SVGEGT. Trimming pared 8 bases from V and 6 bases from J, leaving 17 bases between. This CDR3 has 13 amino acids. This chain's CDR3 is CASWAGYVSEQYF. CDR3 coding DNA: TGTGCCAGCTGGGCAGGATATGTCTCCGAGCAGTACTTC.

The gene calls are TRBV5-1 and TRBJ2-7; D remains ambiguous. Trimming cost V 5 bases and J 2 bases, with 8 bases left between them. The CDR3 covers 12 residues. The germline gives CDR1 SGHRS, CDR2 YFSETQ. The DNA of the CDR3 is TGCGCCAGCAGAGGCTTCACCTACGAGCAGTACTTC. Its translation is CASRGFTYEQYF.

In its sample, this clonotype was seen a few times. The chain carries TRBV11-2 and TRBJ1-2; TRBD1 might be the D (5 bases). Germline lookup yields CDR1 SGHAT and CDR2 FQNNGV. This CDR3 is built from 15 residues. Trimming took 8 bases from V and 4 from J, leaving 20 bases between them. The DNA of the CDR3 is TGTGCCAGCTTCCCTAAAGCGGATAGGGGCTATGGCTACACCTTC. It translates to CASFPKADRGYGYTF.

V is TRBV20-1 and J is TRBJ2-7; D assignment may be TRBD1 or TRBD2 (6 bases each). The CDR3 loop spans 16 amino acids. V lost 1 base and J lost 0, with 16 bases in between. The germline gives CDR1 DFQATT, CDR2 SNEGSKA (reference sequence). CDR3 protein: CSARGAGGGVSYEQYF. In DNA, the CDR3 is TGCAGTGCTAGAGGCGCCGGGGGCGGGGTCTCCTACGAGCAGTACTTC.

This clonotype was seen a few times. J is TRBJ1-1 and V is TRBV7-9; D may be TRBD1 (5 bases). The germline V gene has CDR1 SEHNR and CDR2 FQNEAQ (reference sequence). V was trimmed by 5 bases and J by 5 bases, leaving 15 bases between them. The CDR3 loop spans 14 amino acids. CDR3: CASSRLGGKTEAFF. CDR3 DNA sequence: TGTGCCAGCAGCCGCCTCGGGGGGAAGACTGAAGCTTTCTTT.

CDR3 protein: CAIRELDRAGGDYGYTF. In DNA form, the CDR3 reads TGTGCCATCAGAGAATTGGACAGGGCTGGAGGGGACTATGGCTACACCTTC. The genes are TRBV10-3 and TRBJ1-2; 8 bases agree with TRBD1. In germline, CDR1 is ENHRY, CDR2 SYGVKD. V was clipped by 6 bases and J by 3 bases; unmatched bases: 15. The CDR3 length is 17 residues.

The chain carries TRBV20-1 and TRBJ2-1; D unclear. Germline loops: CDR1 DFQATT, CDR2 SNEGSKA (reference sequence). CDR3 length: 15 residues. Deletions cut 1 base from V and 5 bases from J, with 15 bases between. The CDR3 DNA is TGCAGTGCTAGAGCTGATCAGCGTTTGGACAATGAGCAGTTCTTC. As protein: CSARADQRLDNEQFF.

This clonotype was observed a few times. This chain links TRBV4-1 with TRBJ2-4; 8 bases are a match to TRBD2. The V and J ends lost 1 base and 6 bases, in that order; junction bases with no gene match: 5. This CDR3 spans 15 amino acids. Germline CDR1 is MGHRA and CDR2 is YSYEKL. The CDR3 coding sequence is TGCGCCAGCAGCCAAGGACTAGCGCTTCTAAACATTCAGTACTTC. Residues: CASSQGLALLNIQYF.

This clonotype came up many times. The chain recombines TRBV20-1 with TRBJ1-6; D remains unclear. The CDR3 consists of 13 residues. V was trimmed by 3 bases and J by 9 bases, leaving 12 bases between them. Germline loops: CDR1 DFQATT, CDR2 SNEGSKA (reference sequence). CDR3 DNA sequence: TGCAGTGCTAGCGAGGGAGGTGTTTCACCCCTCCACTTT. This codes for CSASEGGVSPLHF.